One TCR beta chain is described in this entry. The antigen this receptor binds is unknown. No much larger clone is present one base from it, and per-base qualities are unavailable. The immunoSEQ Assay, a bias-controlled multiplex PCR, was used to amplify TCRbeta CDR3 regions from genomic DNA. In the source study's methods: Within the assay, amplification of reference gene primers was used to estimate how many nucleated cells each sample contained. Sequence reads were collapsed and filtered to measure the absolute abundance of every unique TCRbeta CDR3 rearrangement. For each sample, productive Simpson clonality was calculated as the square root of Simpson's diversity index across productive rearrangements. Entries here come from immuneACCESS through TCRdb and include only in-frame sequences with V and J called. Some clones fail to appear in such tables; in the studies checked, an unresolved V gene covers under half of the shortfall, and the cause of the remainder is unknown. V, J and clone size are taken as reported in that table, and D and trimming were inferred from the DNA itself. This sample holds over 450,000 clones; 89% were observed only once. The ten biggest clones cover 0.8% to 0.9% of the sample.

The data were obtained in a study of blood T cell repertoires in COVID-19 (dated by TCRdb to 2019 to 2021). Notes on the research overall: Samples from collaborators originated in the United States, Italy and Spain and spanned both the acute and convalescent phases of COVID-19. The prospective study material was composed of cDNA or gDNA derived from T cells, B-cell-depleted T cells, or PBMCs. Subjects who had been exposed to COVID-19, were actively infected with it, or had recovered from it provided the deeply sampled blood TCRbeta repertoires that made up the dataset. The repertoires were released in a freely available public database meant as a resource for research on the immune response to SARS-CoV-2. The samples were drawn from the first 160 participants of the ongoing ImmuneRACE study and from roughly 1,300 subjects provided by 6 global collaborators. Nearly every sample came with metadata listing a de-identified subject ID, COVID-19 status, age in years and sex. Where available, HLA class I and class II types were taken from metadata supplied by the sample provider and were not determined by assay-based typing.

The study at large found these results: How much clinical and demographic metadata was included differed by source and by participant, and the metadata was provided uncurated.

One collaborating source in Seattle enrolled patients during active infection and followed them longitudinally through the course of disease. The collaborating institutions used their own protocols to collect whole blood in K2EDTA tubes. For TCRbeta analysis, collaborator samples were shipped as frozen whole blood, as isolated PBMCs, or as DNA extracted from either sample type. Sequenced: peripheral blood. The receptor's source is a man aged 18-30 years with COVID-19, enrolled during active disease.

The CDR3 protein is CASNSEGAHVSYNEQFF. DNA sequence: TGTGCCAGCAATAGCGAGGGGGCTCATGTCTCCTACAATGAGCAGTTCTTC. The rearranged chain carries TRBV4-2 and TRBJ2-1; 7 central bases correspond to TRBD1. Trimming takes 7 bases off V and 0 bases off J; junction bases not matched to a gene: 12. Measured from the cysteine to the phenylalanine, the CDR3 is 17 residues long. CDR3 DNA is the only sequence kept; it has 51 bases, read in frame from the first base. CDR1 and CDR2 are drawn from the germline V gene: LGHNA, YNFKEQ.